These 10 T cell receptor beta chains originate from one sample sequenced in a study of CD8 T cells in Susac syndrome. An input of about 0.45 to 1 ug of RNA was subjected to reverse transcription using random hexamers. TCRdb ran MiXCR on the immunoSEQ multiplex PCR reads and lists one entry per CDR3 protein. Seen here are about 140,000 distinct CDR3 sequences, roughly 95% observed once, and the top ten hold 0.11%. The sequencing input was CD4+ T cells from PBMCs. The origin of the receptors is a human donor with multiple sclerosis.

The chain recombines TRBV29-1 with TRBJ2-2; 7 bases match TRBD1. This CDR3 has 14 amino acids. J gave up 3 bases and V 4 bases, and 5 bases lay outside the gene matches. Germline V gene data show CDR1 as SQVTM and CDR2 as ANQGSEA. The CDR3 DNA is TGCAGCGTTGTGGCACAGGGGTACACCGGGGAGCTGTTTTTT. This codes for CSVVAQGYTGELFF.

The chain couples TRBV3-1 to TRBJ1-2; D ambiguous. The CDR3 is 14 residues long. The germline gives CDR1 LGHDT, CDR2 YNNKEL (reference sequence). Trimming took 1 base from V and 8 from J, leaving 14 bases between them. The CDR3, as DNA: TGTGCCAGCAGCCAAGGCGGCAGGCAAGGAGGCTACACCTTC. Translated, it gives CASSQGGRQGGYTF.

This chain connects TRBV5-1 to TRBJ2-7; D remains unclear. This CDR3 is 13 amino acids long. Germline V gene sequence: CDR1 SGHRS, CDR2 YFSETQ. V lost 5 bases and J lost 4, with 13 bases in between. For the CDR3, the DNA is TGCGCCAGCAGAAAGGGCGCGAGTTACGAGCAGTACTTC. Residues: CASRKGASYEQYF.

This chain uses TRBV20-1 with TRBJ2-5, with D tentatively TRBD2 (5 bases). V shed 4 bases and J shed 5 bases, with 11 bases lying between them. Germline V gene sequence: CDR1 DFQATT, CDR2 SNEGSKA (reference sequence). This CDR3 is built from 12 residues. CDR3 bases: TGCAGTGCTATTGAGGGTACGGAGACCCAGTACTTC. Amino acids: CSAIEGTETQYF.

This chain links TRBV28 with TRBJ1-1, with D tentatively TRBD1 (6 bases). The CDR3 consists of 17 residues. Germline-derived CDR1 and CDR2 are MDHEN and SYDVKM. V was clipped by 6 bases and J by 1 base, with 21 bases between them. CDR3: CASRYTYLGQRNTEAFF. CDR3 nucleotide sequence: TGTGCCAGCAGATATACTTACCTCGGACAGAGGAACACTGAAGCTTTCTTT.

The chain combines TRBV9 with TRBJ2-1; D is unresolved. This CDR3 has 13 amino acids. Trimming shortened V by 2 bases and J by 9 bases, and 12 bases separated the two germline ends. The germline gives CDR1 SGDLS, CDR2 YYNGEE. The CDR3 DNA reads TGTGCCAGCAGCGTTAACCCCCCCTCTGAGCAGTTCTTC. Protein product: CASSVNPPSEQFF.

The chain combines TRBV28 with TRBJ2-5, with TRBD1 as a possible D gene (6 bases). Germline CDR1 is MDHEN and CDR2 is SYDVKM. This CDR3 spans 13 amino acids. V was cut by 4 bases and J by 4 bases, with 10 bases left in between. As DNA, the CDR3 is TGTGCCAGCAGTTCAGGGGTCGGAGAGACCCAGTACTTC. It translates to CASSSGVGETQYF. Based on the CDR3 plus reference TRBV28 and TRBJ2-5, the full variable domain is DVKVTQSSRYLVKRTGEKVFLECVQDMDHENMFWYRQDPGLGLRLIYFSYDVKMKEKGDIPEGYSVSREKKERFSLILESASTNQTSMYLCASSSGVGETQYFGPGTRLLVL.

J is TRBJ2-7 and V is TRBV20-1, with TRBD2 as a possible D gene (5 bases). The germline V gene encodes CDR1 DFQATT and CDR2 SNEGSKA (reference sequence). The CDR3 totals 14 residues. Trimming removed 3 bases at V and 3 bases at J, with 15 bases between. CDR3 sequence reads: CSASGSGLLYEQYF. In nucleotides, the CDR3 is TGCAGTGCTAGCGGGTCAGGACTTCTCTACGAGCAGTACTTC.

This chain uses TRBV30 with TRBJ1-1, with a tentative D call TRBD1 (5 bases). Trimming stripped 3 bases from V and 1 base from J, with 12 bases between. This CDR3 is 14 amino acids long. Germline assignment: CDR1 GTSNPN and CDR2 SVGIG (reference sequence). The CDR3 loop reads CAWRGGPPNTEAFF. As DNA, the CDR3 is TGTGCCTGGAGGGGGGGACCGCCGAACACTGAAGCTTTCTTT. The full variable domain, in which reference TRBV30 and TRBJ1-1 provide the parts outside the CDR3, is SQTIHQWPATLVQPVGSPLSLECTVEGTSNPNLYWYRQAAGRGLQLLFYSVGIGQISSEVPQNLSASRPQDRQFILSSKKLLLSDSGFYLCAWRGGPPNTEAFFGQGTRLTVV.

The chain has TRBV4-2 and TRBJ1-1, with TRBD1 identical over 8 bases. Germline loops: CDR1 LGHNA, CDR2 YNFKEQ. J gave up 4 bases and V 1 base, and 5 bases lay outside the gene matches. The CDR3 length is 15 residues. The CDR3 DNA reads as TGTGCCAGCAGCCAAGCCGGGACAGGCGGCACTGAAGCTTTCTTT. Amino acid sequence: CASSQAGTGGTEAFF.